One sample yielded the 31 T cell receptor beta chains listed below, sequenced in a study of blood T cells in healthy people across ages. A second PCR of about 7 to 12 cycles used a sample-barcoded 5' primer and a J-beta primer mix. TCRdb fed the 5' RACE reads into MiXCR, producing one record per CDR3 protein. The sample carries around 1,700,000 distinct CDR3 sequences, about 28% recorded once. Material: blood. The receptors come from a woman between 25 and 40 years old in good health.

Many counts were recorded for this clonotype. The chain recombines TRBV5-1 with TRBJ2-7; a weak D match, TRBD2 (5 bases). CDR3 length: 14 residues. Germline values: CDR1 SGHRS, CDR2 YFSETQ. V shed 4 bases and J shed 6 bases, with 17 bases lying between them. CDR3 residues: CASSPSSQSGEQYF. For the CDR3, the DNA is TGCGCCAGCAGCCCTAGCTCCCAGTCGGGCGAGCAGTACTTC.

Notes on this clonotype: Mismatch with germline at one junction end may stem from a read error. The chain links TRBV7-2 to TRBJ2-2; 7 bases map to TRBD2. The CDR3 runs 16 residues. Germline V gene sequence: CDR1 SGHTA, CDR2 FQGNSA. The CDR3 is CASSRQPAGLTGERFF. DNA for the CDR3: TGTGCCAGCAGCCGGCAACCAGCGGGGCTCACCGGGGAGCGGTTTTTT.

The rearrangement uses TRBV6-6 and TRBJ2-1; D remains ambiguous. The CDR3 contains 11 residues. From germline, CDR1 is MNHNY and CDR2 SVGAGI (reference sequence). V lost 7 bases to trimming and J lost 3 bases, with 4 bases between them. The CDR3 nucleotides read TGTGCCAGCAACAACTACAATGAGCAGTTCTTC. Protein product: CASNNYNEQFF.

This clonotype was recorded at least ten times. The germline gene is not matched at one end of the junction; a read error may be the cause. V usage is TRBV5-1 and J usage is TRBJ2-6; 7 positions match TRBD1. Germline lookup yields CDR1 SGHRS and CDR2 YFSETQ. This CDR3 is built from 15 residues. CDR3 residues: CASSLTGTGANVLTF. For the CDR3, the DNA is TGTGCCAGCAGTTTGACAGGGACTGGGGCCAACGTCCTGACTTTC.

The chain employs TRBV7-8 and TRBJ2-1; 9 bases are a match to TRBD2. The CDR3 runs 14 residues. The germline V gene has CDR1 SGHVS and CDR2 FQNEAQ. After removal of 3 bases from V and 9 bases from J, the junction contained 6 bases not matched to a gene. CDR3 region: CASSFYGSGGEQFF. CDR3 sequence (DNA): TGTGCCAGCAGCTTCTATGGTAGCGGGGGTGAGCAGTTCTTC.

As regards this clonotype: A much larger clone sits a single nucleotide away, making a read error possible. V is TRBV20-1 and J is TRBJ2-1; D is perhaps TRBD1 (6 bases). Germline V gene sequence: CDR1 DFQATT, CDR2 SNEGSKA (reference sequence). There are 13 residues in the CDR3. Between the trimmed V and J ends, which lost 6 bases and 9 bases, there was a span of 18 bases. The CDR3, as DNA: TGCAGTGCCGGCGGTCACGGGACAACTGAGCAGTTCTTC. Residues: CSAGGHGTTEQFF.

The chain links TRBV5-1 to TRBJ2-1; 8 bases fit TRBD2. V was pared by 2 bases and J by 3 bases, with 13 bases of the junction left unmatched. Germline lookup yields CDR1 SGHRS and CDR2 YFSETQ. This CDR3 is built from 18 residues. The CDR3 DNA reads TGCGCCAGCAGCTTTGGGACTAGAGGGAGTGGGGTCTACAATGAGCAGTTCTTC. Its translation: CASSFGTRGSGVYNEQFF.

As DNA, the CDR3 is TGTGCCAGCAGCCATATATCAGGGGGCGCCTACAATGAGCAGTTCTTC. Protein sequence: CASSHISGGAYNEQFF. The chain has TRBV2 and TRBJ2-1, with 8 bases identical to TRBD1. CDR3 length: 16 residues. CDR1 and CDR2 from the germline V gene are SNHLY and FYNNEI. Trimming removed 6 bases from V and 2 bases from J; junction bases left unmatched: 9. Complete variable domain (other parts from reference TRBV2 and TRBJ2-1): EPEVTQTPSHQVTQMGQEVILRCVPISNHLYFYWYRQILGQKVEFLVSFYNNEISEKSEIFDDQFSVERPDGSNFTLKIRSTKLEDSAMYFCASSHISGGAYNEQFFGPGTRLTVL.

This clonotype appeared a few times. The V and J genes are TRBV11-2 and TRBJ1-4; D is uncertain. The germline V and J ends were trimmed by 1 base and 6 bases, with 9 bases remaining between them. The CDR3 is 14 amino acids. CDR1 is SGHAT, CDR2 FQNNGV, per germline. DNA of the CDR3: TGTGCCAGCAGCTTAGGCAACAGTTATGAAAAACTGTTTTTT. Encoded protein: CASSLGNSYEKLFF.

To note about this clonotype: An end of the junction does not agree with germline; a read error may underlie this. The chain employs TRBV3-1 and TRBJ2-7; 7 nucleotides align to TRBD2. This CDR3 has 15 residues. The germline V gene has CDR1 LGHDT and CDR2 YNNKEL (reference sequence). CDR3 protein: CVSSTRGLGSYEQYF. The CDR3 DNA follows: TGTGTCAGCAGCACGCGAGGACTAGGCTCCTACGAGCAGTACTTC.

The chain couples TRBV13 to TRBJ1-1; TRBD1 agrees at 8 bases. With 7 bases clipped from V and 4 bases from J, the junction kept 5 bases outside the gene matches. The CDR3 consists of 13 residues. The germline V gene encodes CDR1 PRHDT and CDR2 FYEKMQ (reference sequence). The CDR3 DNA is TGTGCCAGCACCCGACAGGGGAGCACTGAAGCTTTCTTT. Its translation: CASTRQGSTEAFF. The whole variable domain, filled in from reference TRBV13 and TRBJ1-1, reads AAGVIQSPRHLIKEKRETATLKCYPIPRHDTVYWYQQGPGQDPQFLISFYEKMQSDKGSIPDRFSAQQFSDYHSELNMSSLELGDSALYFCASTRQGSTEAFFGQGTRLTVV.

Worth noting for this clonotype: Since no conserved phenylalanine or tryptophan closes the CDR3, a read error is the likely cause. The gene calls are TRBV20-1 and TRBJ1-5, with D hard to call. V was pared by 1 base and J by 1 base, with 17 bases between. Germline V gene data show CDR1 as DFQATT and CDR2 as SNEGSKA (reference sequence). The CDR3 is made up of 17 amino acids. The CDR3 reads CSARAPSPGGSNQPQHV. In DNA form, the CDR3 reads TGCAGTGCTAGAGCCCCTTCCCCCGGTGGCAGCAATCAGCCCCAGCATGTT.

This chain connects TRBV20-1 to TRBJ2-5; 8 bases match TRBD2. The germline CDR1 and CDR2 sequences are DFQATT and SNEGSKA (reference sequence). The CDR3 length is 14 residues. J lost 11 bases, V lost 6 bases, and 17 bases had no gene match. CDR3 bases: TGCAGTGCACATCCGGGACTAGGCGACGGTGAGCAGTACTTC. This codes for CSAHPGLGDGEQYF.

V usage is TRBV7-2 and J usage is TRBJ2-7, with D perhaps matching TRBD1 or TRBD2 (5 bases each). Trimming removed 6 bases at V and 6 bases at J, with 21 bases between. The CDR3 consists of 15 residues. The germline V gene encodes CDR1 SGHTA and CDR2 FQGNSA. This CDR3 reads CASSPLRATGSEQYF. The CDR3 nucleotides read TGTGCCAGCAGTCCCCTGCGGGCCACAGGCTCCGAGCAGTACTTC.

The chain links TRBV18 to TRBJ1-1, with 7 bases matching TRBD1. V lost 6 bases to trimming and J lost 4 bases; unmatched junction nucleotides: 11. This CDR3 has 15 amino acids. CDR1 KGHSH and CDR2 LQKENI come from the germline V gene. The CDR3 here is CASSYSGTVTTEAFF. As DNA, the CDR3 is TGTGCCAGCTCTTACTCAGGGACAGTAACCACTGAAGCTTTCTTT.

This clonotype has a handful of counts. This could be a read error, since a much larger clone is one nucleotide away. The genes are TRBV12-3 or TRBV12-4 and TRBJ1-1; D remains unclear. This CDR3 is built from 13 residues. V gave up 8 bases and J gave up 5 bases, with 15 bases separating them. The CDR3 spells CASWRNRWTEAFF. In DNA form, the CDR3 reads TGTGCCAGCTGGAGGAATCGTTGGACTGAAGCTTTCTTT.

The chain links TRBV9 to TRBJ1-2; the D gene is possibly TRBD1 (6 bases). The germline V and J ends were trimmed by 0 bases and 8 bases, with 11 bases remaining between them. The CDR3 consists of 13 residues. Germline V gives CDR1 SGDLS, CDR2 YYNGEE. This CDR3 reads CASSVVQDSGYTF. The CDR3, as DNA: TGTGCCAGCAGCGTAGTTCAGGACAGCGGCTACACCTTC.

In DNA form, the CDR3 reads TGTGCCAGTAAAAGACAGTCAGACTCTGGAAACACCATATATTTT. Translated, it gives CASKRQSDSGNTIYF. The chain carries TRBV19 and TRBJ1-3, with a weak D call TRBD1 (5 bases). CDR1 and CDR2 (germline): LNHDA, SQIVND (reference sequence). V was cut by 7 bases and J by 0 bases, with 13 bases left in between. The CDR3 runs 15 residues.

The chain recombines TRBV15 with TRBJ2-3; D call uncertain. Germline CDR1 reads LNHNV; CDR2 reads YYDKDF (reference sequence). The V end lost 1 base, the J end lost 4 bases, and 12 bases lay between the germline ends. The CDR3 contains 15 residues. For the CDR3, the DNA is TGTGCCACCAGCAGAGTCGTAGGGTTAGCAGATACGCAGTATTTT. Translating it yields CATSRVVGLADTQYF.

About this clonotype itself: A read error may be the cause here, since a much bigger clone is one base away. The V and J genes are TRBV29-1 and TRBJ2-4; D remains ambiguous. V gave up 7 bases and J gave up 0 bases, with 13 bases separating them. This CDR3 is 14 amino acids long. In germline, CDR1 is SQVTM, CDR2 ANQGSEA. CDR3 bases: TGCAGCGCTGTACGAACCCTAGCCAAAAACATTCAGTACTTC. The encoded protein is CSAVRTLAKNIQYF.

V and J are TRBV7-9 and TRBJ1-4; 10 bases match TRBD1. The V gene's germline CDR1 is SEHNR and CDR2 FQNEAQ (reference sequence). Unmatched junction bases numbered 15, after V lost 4 bases and J lost 4 bases. This CDR3 contains 19 residues. CDR3 loop: CASSSLTGTGAFDNEKLFF. The CDR3 DNA reads TGTGCCAGCAGCTCACTGACCGGGACAGGGGCCTTCGATAATGAAAAACTGTTTTTT.

This clonotype was counted only a few times. The chain joins TRBV7-8 to TRBJ2-1, with 7 bases identical to TRBD2. The CDR3 length is 16 residues. CDR1 is SGHVS and CDR2 is FQNEAQ in the germline V gene. With 4 bases clipped from V and 4 bases from J, the junction kept 10 bases outside the gene matches. CDR3 protein: CASSSSLAPKYNEQFF. The CDR3 nucleotides are TGTGCCAGCAGCTCCTCACTAGCGCCCAAGTACAATGAGCAGTTCTTC.

This clonotype was detected many times. The chain combines TRBV7-2 with TRBJ2-4; TRBD2 agrees at 9 bases. The J call could be wrong; TRBJ2-7 is a better fit for the DNA end. This CDR3 has 14 amino acids. The germline gives CDR1 SGHTA, CDR2 FQGNSA. CDR3 nucleotide sequence: TGTGCCAGCAGCTTTAGCGGGGGTTGGTACGAGCAGTACTTC. Translation gives CASSFSGGWYEQYF.

Comment on this clonotype: This may be a read error: a much more frequent sequence differs by one nucleotide. This chain uses TRBV2 with TRBJ2-7; 12 nucleotides align to TRBD2. J lost 0 bases, V lost 4 bases, and 1 base had no gene match. The CDR3 totals 15 residues. The germline CDR1 and CDR2 sequences are SNHLY and FYNNEI. In nucleotides, the CDR3 is TGTGCCAGCAGTGGGACTAGCGGGACCTCCTACGAGCAGTACTTC. This translates into CASSGTSGTSYEQYF.

As regards this clonotype: A read error may account for a junction end that differs from germline. The chain employs TRBV2 and TRBJ2-3; 9 bases match TRBD2. Germline V gene sequence: CDR1 SNHLY, CDR2 FYNNEI. The CDR3 extends over 17 amino acids. The CDR3 nucleotides are TGTGCCAGCAGTGAAGGTGTGTCAGGGACTAGCACAGATATGCAGTATTTT. Its translation: CASSEGVSGTSTDMQYF.

This clonotype was detected many times. The CDR3 nucleotides are TGTGCCAGCAGTTACTCGAATCAGGGTTACAATTCACCCCTCCACTTT. Translating gives CASSYSNQGYNSPLHF. The rearrangement joins TRBV6-6 to TRBJ1-6; D might be TRBD1 (5 bases). CDR3 length: 16 residues. Germline V lookup: CDR1 MNHNY, CDR2 SVGAGI (reference sequence). With 0 bases removed from V and 7 bases from J, the gap between germline ends came to 13 bases.

This clonotype was found many times. The chain carries TRBV29-1 and TRBJ2-5; TRBD1 aligns across 7 bases. CDR3 length equals 13 residues. V gave up 5 bases and J gave up 2 bases; unmatched junction bases: 5. CDR1 SQVTM and CDR2 ANQGSEA come from the germline V gene. CDR3: CSVKTGRQETQYF. CDR3 bases: TGCAGCGTTAAGACAGGGCGGCAAGAGACCCAGTACTTC.

This clonotype appeared a few times. The rearrangement joins TRBV2 to TRBJ1-4, with D possibly matching TRBD1 (6 bases). The CDR3 has 14 amino acids. Trimming cost V 4 bases and J 7 bases, with 13 bases left between them. From germline, CDR1 is SNHLY and CDR2 FYNNEI. CDR3 nucleotide sequence: TGTGCCAGCAGTGCGGAAGGGGGAAGTGAAAAACTGTTTTTT. Translation: CASSAEGGSEKLFF.

The gene calls are TRBV3-1 and TRBJ2-7; D is undetermined. Germline V CDR1 and CDR2: LGHDT, YNNKEL (reference sequence). Trimming cost V 3 bases and J 2 bases, with 11 bases left between them. This CDR3 region has 14 residues. The CDR3 here is CASSHGGKTYEQYF. The DNA of the CDR3 is TGTGCCAGCAGCCACGGCGGAAAAACCTACGAGCAGTACTTC.

The sample holds a few counts of this clonotype. The V and J genes are TRBV14 and TRBJ1-2; D is unresolved. Germline V gene lookup returns CDR1 SGHDN and CDR2 FVKESK. The CDR3 spans 14 residues. Trimming shortened V by 4 bases and J by 8 bases, and 17 bases separated the two germline ends. As DNA, the CDR3 is TGTGCCAGCAGCCCCGGCTACCCAACTATCGGCTACACCTTC. This translates into CASSPGYPTIGYTF.

This clonotype was detected a few times. The V call is TRBV5-5, the J call TRBJ1-4; the D gene is possibly TRBD1 (6 bases). CDR3 length equals 16 residues. Germline V lookup: CDR1 SGHKS, CDR2 YYEKEE (reference sequence). V shed 0 bases and J shed 2 bases, with 11 bases lying between them. CDR3 sequence: CASSLAAGDTNEKLFF. In DNA form, the CDR3 reads TGTGCCAGCAGCTTGGCGGCAGGGGATACTAATGAAAAACTGTTTTTT.